This T cell receptor beta chain stems from a study of control samples from healthy donors and cancer patients. The CDR3 loop spans 15 amino acids. Germline trimming cut 5 bases from V and 7 bases from J; bases unmatched to any gene: 8. Germline V gives CDR1 SGHAT, CDR2 FQNNGV. Sequencing was performed with immunoSEQ multiplex PCR; in TCRdb, only in-frame clones are kept and a portion is missing. Of some 120,000 clones in the sample, 80% to 90% were seen once. The specimen was PBMCs. The receptor comes from a woman aged 45-65 years with colorectal cancer. This chain links TRBV11-2 with TRBJ1-6; TRBD1 matches 7 bases. The CDR3 coding sequence is TGTGCCAGCAGCCCAACCGGGACAGTAAATTCACCCCTCCACTTT. Translation: CASSPTGTVNSPLHF.